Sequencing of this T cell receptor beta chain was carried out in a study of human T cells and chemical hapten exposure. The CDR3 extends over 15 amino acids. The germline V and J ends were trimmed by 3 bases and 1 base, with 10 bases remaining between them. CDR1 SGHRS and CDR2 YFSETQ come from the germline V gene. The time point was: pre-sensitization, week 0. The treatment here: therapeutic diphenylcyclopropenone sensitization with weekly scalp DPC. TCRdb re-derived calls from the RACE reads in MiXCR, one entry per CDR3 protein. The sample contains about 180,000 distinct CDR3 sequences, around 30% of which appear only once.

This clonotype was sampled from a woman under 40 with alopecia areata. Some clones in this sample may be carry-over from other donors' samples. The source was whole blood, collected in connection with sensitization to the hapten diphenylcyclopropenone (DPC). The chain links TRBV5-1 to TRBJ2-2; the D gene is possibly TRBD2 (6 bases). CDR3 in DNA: TGCGCCAGCAGCTGGGCGGGGCAGAACACCGGGGAGCTGTTTTTT. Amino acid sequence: CASSWAGQNTGELFF.